Sequencing of this TCR beta chain was carried out in a study of beta chain features in type 1 diabetes (dated by TCRdb to 2017 to 2018). About the full investigation: Mean age, gender distribution, total cell number and subset yield did not differ between patients and healthy donors. Across all samples, 90 million to 130 million sorted cells were examined, and cell number per subset correlated strongly with RNA yield. In the study, recently diagnosed type 1 diabetes patients and matched healthy donors were compared on the TCRB repertoires of their sorted circulating CD4+ T cell subsets. Regulatory and stem cell-like memory subsets were isolated from only 8 patients and 8 healthy donors, whereas naive and central memory subsets came from all 30 or so donors. General findings and caveats noted by the study authors: Because cDNA rather than genomic DNA was sequenced, highly expressing activated cells could have been over-represented, although no difference in activation and CD3 levels was found between groups. PCR may preferentially amplify shorter templates, but because patient and control samples were amplified and corrected together, any resulting skew would affect both groups equally. Naive, central memory and regulatory TCRB repertoires appeared more similar among patients than among healthy donors. Because small numbers of individuals were included in the HLA sub-analyses, any influence of HLA type on TCRB rearrangement was left unresolved. At VDJ recombination sites, type 1 diabetes patients had fewer insertions and more deleted nucleotides, which implies abnormalities in thymic rearrangement. Type 1 diabetes patients showed a moderate but significant shortening of TCRB CDR3 length in all four CD4+ subsets.

The entire amount of isolated RNA was reverse transcribed using the High Capacity cDNA Reverse Transcription Kit, so the sequenced TCRB transcripts were expressed ones. Deep immunoSEQ sequencing was applied to naive, central memory and regulatory T cell samples, giving an average of about 3.4 million total reads per sample. Sorted cells were lysed in RLT buffer and RNA was extracted with DNase-treated RNeasy Micro or Mini kits, depending on cell number. To prevent cross-contamination, each cell subset was processed individually, whereas patient and healthy donor samples were processed jointly. The immunoSEQ multiplex PCR was used to amplify TCRB sequences from cDNA, generating 87-bp fragments that spanned the CDR3 region. Amplicons were sequenced on the Illumina HiSeq platform. In the source study's methods: PCR bias was corrected computationally using synthetic template baselines, and reads within Hamming distance 2 were collapsed, with unmergeable singletons discarded. Reads were aligned against IMGT to assign V, D and J genes, CDR3 length and insertions or deletions at six rearrangement sites. Within each subset, clonotype counts were normalized to sorted cell number, and only after that were true diversity and Gini coefficients computed with the tcR R package. The overlap coefficient, calculated on TCRB nucleotide sequences, was used to quantify repertoire sharing. As a proxy for the pre-selection repertoire, out-of-frame TCRB sequences from naive cells were analyzed. The source is immuneACCESS, and TCRdb retained only in-frame sequences with V and J called. Part of the clones is not carried over; for the studies checked, unresolved V genes explain less than half of this, and the remainder is unexplained. Clone size and the V and J calls come from that table; the DNA yielded D and trimming. The sample data list 600,000 to 650,000 clones, and roughly 16% of these were observed just once. The ten biggest clones cover about 0.097% of the sample.

This clone was detected a few times. Its antigen is unknown. No much larger clone is present one base from it, and per-base qualities are unavailable. From each donor, a single peripheral blood sample of about 116 mL on average was drawn into heparinised tubes. Using a panel that included CD45RO, CCR7, CD25, CD127, CD95 and CD27, naive, central memory, regulatory and stem cell-like memory CD4+ T cells were sorted on a BD FACSAria II. Every sorted population had a purity above 95%. PBMCs were isolated right away by Lymphoprep density gradient centrifugation and were stained directly, without culture. So that batch effects would be minimized, each experiment stained and sorted samples in pairs, pairing one healthy donor with one patient. Sequencing used naive CD4+ T cells from blood. In light of the paper, this sample's cell subset or site label describes: true naive CD4+ T cells. This receptor was taken from a young man in good health.

The CDR3 loop reads CASSTLNTEAFF. The DNA sequence reads TGTGCCAGCTCGACCTTGAACACTGAAGCTTTCTTT. Recombination connected TRBV18 to TRBJ1-1; the D segment cannot be called with confidence. Including the terminal cysteine and phenylalanine, the CDR3 comprises 12 residues. Just CDR3 DNA is preserved here, 36 bases in frame from base 1. CDR1 and CDR2 (KGHSH, LQKENI) derive from the germline V gene. Deletion took 6 bases off V and 0 bases off J, with a span of 5 bases between the germline ends. Where the CDR3 stops, the reference TRBV18 and TRBJ1-1 genes take over; the full variable domain is NAGVMQNPRHLVRRRGQEARLRCSPMKGHSHVYWYRQLPEEGLKFMVYLQKENIIDESGMPKERFSAEFPKEGPSILRIQQVVRGDSAAYFCASSTLNTEAFFGQGTRLTVV.